The present entry profiles one T cell receptor (beta chain) with its context. The target antigen is unknown. The CDR3 consists of 12 residues. The germline V and J ends were trimmed by 6 bases and 11 bases, with 16 bases remaining between them. Per the germline V gene, CDR1 is MNHNY and CDR2 is SVGAGI (reference sequence). The record originates from a study of shared clonotypes between healthy human individuals. Study-wide background: Three plates were used per donor for CD4 naive, three for CD4 memory, two for CD8 naive and one for CD8 memory.

Researchers divided each subset's genomic DNA evenly across several immunoSEQ plates. Replicate PCRs run on sorted subsets employed around 200 ng DNA, 25,000 to 35,000 T cell genomes. The assay was immunoSEQ multiplex PCR, and TCRdb's table has in-frame clones only and misses some. The table lists some 2,100,000 clones, approximately 96% of them singletons, with around 0.13% in the top ten. Study observations and caveats: Rarefaction exposed incomplete sorted-subset sequencing despite large depth.

This clonotype was obtained from a young man in good health. The sequenced material came from naive CD4+ T cells sorted from blood. Subset of the sample: CD45RA+ positively selected. The chain is built from TRBV6-6 and TRBJ1-2, with D perhaps matching TRBD1 (5 bases). The CDR3 sequence is CASRRGTWGYTF. DNA of the CDR3: TGTGCCAGCAGACGCGGGACCTGGGGGTACACCTTC.